Each of the 27 T cell receptor beta chains below was sequenced from the same sample in a study of cytomegalovirus exposure and HLA in healthy donors. A multiplex PCR was run with 60 Vbeta primers and 13 Jbeta primers. Profiled with immunoSEQ multiplex PCR; TCRdb holds only in-frame clones, not every one. The sample includes some 180,000 clones, 60% to 85% of them seen just once. What was sequenced was PBMCs. These TCRs come from a man aged 18-30 years in good health and CMV-seronegative.

The rearrangement joins TRBV30 to TRBJ2-5; D is uncertain. CDR1 is GTSNPN, CDR2 SVGIG, per germline (reference sequence). This CDR3 region has 13 residues. Between the trimmed V and J ends, which lost 2 bases and 2 bases, there was a span of 9 bases. DNA for the CDR3: TGTGCCTGGAGTAGGCGGAGACAAGAGACCCAGTACTTC. It encodes CAWSRRRQETQYF.

The CDR3 sequence is CASRWTSGGRVTGELFF. CDR3 bases: TGTGCCAGCAGGTGGACTAGCGGGGGCCGGGTCACCGGGGAGCTGTTTTTT. The chain has TRBV2 and TRBJ2-2; 13 bases line up with TRBD2. The CDR3 length is 17 residues. With V trimmed by 6 bases and J by 4 bases, 8 bases remained unmatched. The germline CDR1 and CDR2 sequences are SNHLY and FYNNEI.

On this clone: The junction shows a germline mismatch at one end, possibly a read error. V is TRBV7-7 and J is TRBJ2-5; 10 bases agree with TRBD2. The CDR3 has 15 residues. Germline loops: CDR1 SSHAT, CDR2 FNYEAQ (reference sequence). The CDR3 loop reads CASSLGSGRIGTQYF. The CDR3 coding sequence is TGTGCTAGCAGCTTGGGTAGCGGGAGGATCGGGACCCAGTACTTC. Full variable domain (outside the CDR3, taken from reference TRBV7-7 and TRBJ2-5): GAGVSQSPRYKVTKRGQDVTLRCDPISSHATLYWYQQALGQGPEFLTYFNYEAQPDKSGLPSDRFSAERPEGSISTLTIQRTEQRDSAMYRCASSLGSGRIGTQYFGPGTRLLVL.

The chain has TRBV19 and TRBJ2-3, with TRBD1 matching 8 bases. Germline CDR1 is LNHDA and CDR2 is SQIVND (reference sequence). The trim removed 4 bases at V and 4 bases at J, leaving 7 bases unmatched. The CDR3 spans 15 residues. CDR3 coding DNA: TGTGCCAGTAGTAGCGGACAGGGAACTTCAGATACGCAGTATTTT. Its protein is CASSSGQGTSDTQYF.

The chain links TRBV2 to TRBJ1-5; D unclear. CDR1 and CDR2 from the germline V gene are SNHLY and FYNNEI. This CDR3 region has 14 residues. V was clipped by 7 bases and J by 1 base, with 11 bases between them. CDR3 sequence: CASNTGRSNQPQHF. The CDR3 nucleotides are TGTGCCAGCAACACGGGGAGAAGCAATCAGCCCCAGCATTTT.

The V call is TRBV2, the J call TRBJ2-7; D perhaps matches TRBD1 (5 bases). Trimming removed 3 bases at V and 6 bases at J, with 12 bases between. Germline V gene data show CDR1 as SNHLY and CDR2 as FYNNEI. CDR3 length equals 13 residues. In DNA form, the CDR3 reads TGTGCCAGCAGTGAGGTGACAGTACCCGAGCAGTACTTC. Its protein is CASSEVTVPEQYF.

The rearrangement links TRBV28 to TRBJ1-5; 7 bases align to TRBD1. From germline, CDR1 is MDHEN and CDR2 SYDVKM. V gave up 8 bases and J gave up 2 bases; unmatched junction bases: 12. There are 16 residues in the CDR3. CDR3 DNA: TGTGCCAGCCGTCGATCAGGGGGACGAGGCAATCAGCCCCAGCATTTT. Protein product: CASRRSGGRGNQPQHF.

The chain couples TRBV5-1 to TRBJ1-6; TRBD1 might be the D (6 bases). Germline V CDR1 and CDR2: SGHRS, YFSETQ. The CDR3 is 15 amino acids. With 0 bases removed from V and 3 bases from J, the gap between germline ends came to 7 bases. The CDR3 bases are TGCGCCAGCAGCTTGGAGACAGGCTATAATTCACCCCTCCACTTT. This codes for CASSLETGYNSPLHF.

This clone came up a few times. The V gene is TRBV27, the J gene TRBJ2-1, with 10 bases identical to TRBD1. This CDR3 is built from 14 residues. J was trimmed by 8 bases and V by 3 bases; bases with no gene match: 4. Germline CDR1 reads MNHEY; CDR2 reads SMNVEV (reference sequence). As DNA, the CDR3 is TGTGCCAGCAGTTTCAGGACAGGGGGGTATGAGCAGTTCTTC. It translates to CASSFRTGGYEQFF.

DNA of the CDR3: TGTGCCAGCAGGCCCCTAAGCGGGGGCGCGTTTGAGCAGTACTTC. This translates into CASRPLSGGAFEQYF. The gene calls are TRBV6-1 and TRBJ2-7; 8 bases align to TRBD2. V lost 6 bases, J lost 7 bases, and 14 bases stayed unmatched. This CDR3 is 15 amino acids long. Germline V gives CDR1 MNHNS, CDR2 SASEGT.

This chain's CDR3 is CSVEGQGVETQYF. The CDR3 bases are TGCAGCGTTGAAGGGCAGGGCGTTGAGACCCAGTACTTC. This rearrangement joins TRBV29-1 to TRBJ2-5; possible D gene TRBD1, 5 bases. V was pared by 1 base and J by 5 bases, with 11 bases between. The length of the CDR3 is 13 residues. CDR1 and CDR2 (germline): SQVTM, ANQGSEA.

The rearrangement joins TRBV2 to TRBJ2-2; 7 bases are shared with TRBD1. Unmatched junction bases numbered 15, after V lost 9 bases and J lost 2 bases. The CDR3 has 17 residues. CDR1 and CDR2 from the germline V gene are SNHLY and FYNNEI. CDR3 in DNA: TGTGCCAGTACCCCGCCGCGTGGGGACAGTAACACCGGGGAGCTGTTTTTT. Residues: CASTPPRGDSNTGELFF.

This chain joins TRBV28 and TRBJ1-1; no definite D call. The CDR3 length is 14 residues. Germline V gives CDR1 MDHEN, CDR2 SYDVKM. The germline V and J ends were trimmed by 4 bases and 1 base, with 10 bases remaining between them. The CDR3 protein is CASSSGQGNTEAFF. CDR3 DNA sequence: TGTGCCAGCAGTTCGGGTCAAGGGAACACTGAAGCTTTCTTT.

This chain links TRBV4-1 with TRBJ1-1, with a possible D match to TRBD1 (6 bases). The CDR3 contains 16 residues. Trimming shortened V by 3 bases and J by 5 bases, and 19 bases separated the two germline ends. Germline V gene sequence: CDR1 MGHRA, CDR2 YSYEKL. Written as DNA, the CDR3 is TGCGCCAGCAGCCATCTAGTGGGGGCGCAAGGAACTGAAGCTTTCTTT. Protein sequence: CASSHLVGAQGTEAFF.

V is TRBV19 and J is TRBJ1-1, with D possibly being TRBD1 (5 bases). The CDR3 is 16 residues long. Between the trimmed V and J ends, which lost 7 bases and 0 bases, there was a span of 18 bases. Per the germline V gene, CDR1 is LNHDA and CDR2 is SQIVND (reference sequence). In nucleotides, the CDR3 is TGTGCCAGTACTCCCTCCGGGGGGGGGATGAACACTGAAGCTTTCTTT. Its translation: CASTPSGGGMNTEAFF.

This clone occurred a few times. The chain carries TRBV21-1 and TRBJ2-3; no check of the table's D call, TRBD2, against the DNA was made. TRBV21-1 is termed a pseudogene. This CDR3 has 15 residues. CDR3 sequence reads: CASSKRREVTDTQYF. The DNA for the CDR3 is TGTGCCAGCAGCAAACGGCGGGAGGTCACAGATACGCAGTATTTT.

Concerning this clone itself: The same CDR3 is also encoded by other DNA sequences in this sample. V gene TRBV19 combines with J gene TRBJ1-1; 12 bases are a match to TRBD1. CDR3 length equals 16 residues. Germline trimming cut 5 bases from V and 2 bases from J; bases unmatched to any gene: 6. Per the germline V gene, CDR1 is LNHDA and CDR2 is SQIVND (reference sequence). CDR3 residues: CASSSGTGGLNTEAFF. DNA of the CDR3: TGTGCCAGTAGTTCAGGGACAGGGGGCTTAAACACTGAAGCTTTCTTT.

This clone was seen a handful of times. The genes are TRBV7-9 and TRBJ1-1; D might be TRBD1 (6 bases). The ends were cut back, 1 base at V and 5 bases at J, with 14 bases in the middle. The length of the CDR3 is 15 residues. In germline, CDR1 is SEHNR, CDR2 FQNEAQ (reference sequence). CDR3 DNA sequence: TGTGCCAGCAGCTTAGTGCCAGCAGGGGAGACTGAAGCTTTCTTT. Protein product: CASSLVPAGETEAFF.

The V and J genes are TRBV2 and TRBJ2-1; 8 bases align to TRBD2. J was trimmed by 15 bases and V by 1 base; bases with no gene match: 5. Germline V gene lookup returns CDR1 SNHLY and CDR2 FYNNEI. The CDR3 length is 12 residues. CDR3 residues: CASSEGPGTRFF. DNA of the CDR3: TGTGCCAGCAGTGAAGGACCTGGGACTAGGTTCTTC. Full variable domain (rest looked up from reference TRBV2 and TRBJ2-1): EPEVTQTPSHQVTQMGQEVILRCVPISNHLYFYWYRQILGQKVEFLVSFYNNEISEKSEIFDDQFSVERPDGSNFTLKIRSTKLEDSAMYFCASSEGPGTRFFGPGTRLTVL.

The chain recombines TRBV6-5 with TRBJ2-3; perhaps TRBD1 as D (6 bases). Germline CDR1 reads MNHEY; CDR2 reads SVGAGI. The ends were cut back, 2 bases at V and 5 bases at J, with 11 bases in the middle. This CDR3 has 14 residues. CDR3 nucleotide sequence: TGTGCCAGCAGTTACGGGGGCGGTGTAGATACGCAGTATTTT. Protein: CASSYGGGVDTQYF.

In this sample, this clone turned up a few times. The chain employs TRBV27 and TRBJ2-6; maybe TRBD1 (5 bases). The CDR3 runs to 19 residues. Germline CDR1 is MNHEY and CDR2 is SMNVEV (reference sequence). V lost 4 bases and J 4 bases, leaving 23 bases between the germline ends. The CDR3 bases are TGTGCCAGCAGTTCCCCCGACAGTTTCGGCTTACGCGGGGCCAACGTCCTGACTTTC. Protein sequence: CASSSPDSFGLRGANVLTF.

The CDR3 nucleotides are TGCGCCAGCAGCTTGTGGGGGGGGGACAATCAGCCCCAGCATTTT. Its translation: CASSLWGGDNQPQHF. V and J are TRBV5-1 and TRBJ1-5; perhaps TRBD1 as D (5 bases). V was pared by 1 base and J by 3 bases, with 11 bases between. This CDR3 is 15 amino acids long. In germline, CDR1 is SGHRS, CDR2 YFSETQ.

The chain combines TRBV28 with TRBJ2-7; no firm D call. Trimming removed 3 bases from V and 6 bases from J, with 6 bases in between. CDR1 is MDHEN and CDR2 is SYDVKM in the germline V gene. The CDR3 is made up of 11 amino acids. In nucleotides, the CDR3 is TGTGCCAGCAGTTTCGCGCGCGAGCAGTACTTC. This sequence encodes CASSFAREQYF.

This clone showed up just a few times. The chain is built from TRBV27 and TRBJ2-2, with unresolved D. V was pared by 4 bases and J by 3 bases, with 3 bases between. The length of the CDR3 is 12 residues. CDR1 and CDR2 (germline): MNHEY, SMNVEV (reference sequence). CDR3 sequence: CASSSYTGELFF. The CDR3 nucleotides read TGTGCCAGCAGTTCCTACACCGGGGAGCTGTTTTTT.

The chain links TRBV5-1 to TRBJ2-3; TRBD2 aligns across 12 bases. Germline assignment: CDR1 SGHRS and CDR2 YFSETQ. CDR3 length: 16 amino acids. V lost 4 bases, J lost 3 bases, and 6 bases stayed unmatched. The CDR3 sequence: CASSLGLAGGTDTQYF. CDR3 bases: TGCGCCAGCAGCCTCGGGCTAGCGGGGGGGACAGATACGCAGTATTTT.

This chain joins TRBV30 and TRBJ2-4; 8 bases fit TRBD2. The germline gives CDR1 GTSNPN, CDR2 SVGIG (reference sequence). The CDR3 is 12 amino acids. The V segment lost 4 bases and the J segment 10 bases; nucleotides outside the gene matches: 6. The CDR3 bases are TGTGCCTGGAACGGGGGGGGGAGTATTCAGTACTTC. It codes for CAWNGGGSIQYF.

The chain links TRBV6-1 to TRBJ2-5; 11 nucleotides align to TRBD2. Looked up from germline, CDR1 is MNHNS and CDR2 is SASEGT. V lost 1 base and J lost 4; bases outside the gene matches: 5. The CDR3 length is 16 residues. CDR3 loop: CASSEGLAGGRETQYF. CDR3 DNA sequence: TGTGCCAGCAGTGAAGGGCTAGCGGGGGGTCGAGAGACCCAGTACTTC.